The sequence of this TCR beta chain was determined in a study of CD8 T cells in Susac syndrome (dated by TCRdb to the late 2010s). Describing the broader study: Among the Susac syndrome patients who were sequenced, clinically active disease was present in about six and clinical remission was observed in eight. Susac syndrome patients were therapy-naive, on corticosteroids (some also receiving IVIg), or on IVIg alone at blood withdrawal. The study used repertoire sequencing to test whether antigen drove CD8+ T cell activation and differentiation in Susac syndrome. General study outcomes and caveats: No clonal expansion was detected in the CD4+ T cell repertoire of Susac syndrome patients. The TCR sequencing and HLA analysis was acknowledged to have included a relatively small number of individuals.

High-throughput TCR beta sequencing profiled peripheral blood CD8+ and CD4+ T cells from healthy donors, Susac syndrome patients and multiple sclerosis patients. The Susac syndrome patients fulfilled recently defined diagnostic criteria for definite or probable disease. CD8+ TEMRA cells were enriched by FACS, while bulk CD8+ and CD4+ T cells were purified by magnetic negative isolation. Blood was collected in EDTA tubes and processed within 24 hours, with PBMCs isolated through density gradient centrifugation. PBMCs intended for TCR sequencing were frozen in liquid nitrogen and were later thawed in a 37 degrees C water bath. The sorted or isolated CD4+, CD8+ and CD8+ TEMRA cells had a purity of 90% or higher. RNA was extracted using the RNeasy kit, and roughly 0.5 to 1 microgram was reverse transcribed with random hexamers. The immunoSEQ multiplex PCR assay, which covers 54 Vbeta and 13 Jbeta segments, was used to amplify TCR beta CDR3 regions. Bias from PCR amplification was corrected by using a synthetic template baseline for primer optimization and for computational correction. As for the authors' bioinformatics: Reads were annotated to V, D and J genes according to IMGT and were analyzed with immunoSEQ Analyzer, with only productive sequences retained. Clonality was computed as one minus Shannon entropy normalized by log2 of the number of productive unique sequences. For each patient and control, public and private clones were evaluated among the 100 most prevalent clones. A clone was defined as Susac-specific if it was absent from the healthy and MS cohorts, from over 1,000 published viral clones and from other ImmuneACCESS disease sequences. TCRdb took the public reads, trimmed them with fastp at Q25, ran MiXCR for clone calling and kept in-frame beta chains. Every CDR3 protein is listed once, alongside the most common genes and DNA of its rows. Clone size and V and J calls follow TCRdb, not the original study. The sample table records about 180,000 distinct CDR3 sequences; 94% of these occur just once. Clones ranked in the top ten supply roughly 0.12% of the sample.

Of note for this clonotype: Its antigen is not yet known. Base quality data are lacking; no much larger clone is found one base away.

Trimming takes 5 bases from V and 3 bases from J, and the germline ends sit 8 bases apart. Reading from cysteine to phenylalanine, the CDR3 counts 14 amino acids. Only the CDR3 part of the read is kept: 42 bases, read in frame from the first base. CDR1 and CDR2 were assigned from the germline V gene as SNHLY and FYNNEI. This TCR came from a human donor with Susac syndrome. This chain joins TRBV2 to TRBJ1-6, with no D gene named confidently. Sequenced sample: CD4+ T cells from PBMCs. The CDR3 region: CASSNGNYNSPLHF. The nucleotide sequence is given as TGTGCCAGCAGTAACGGCAACTATAATTCACCCCTCCACTTT.